This T cell receptor beta chain was obtained from a study of CD8 T cells in Susac syndrome. Sequencing of TCR beta was performed on blood CD8+ and CD4+ T cells. The multiple sclerosis control group was made up of treatment-naive patients with stable or active relapsing-remitting disease. The CD8+ and CD4+ T cells were isolated magnetically using a negative isolation approach, whereas the TEMRA cells were enriched by FACS. The CDR3 sequence is 11 residues long. The germline gives CDR1 SGHRS, CDR2 YFSETQ. Random-hexamer reverse transcription was applied to about 0.5 to 1 ug RNA. TCRdb re-called the immunoSEQ multiplex PCR reads with MiXCR, one entry per CDR3 protein. The repertoire has about 130,000 distinct CDR3 sequences, approximately 89% of them found once; the top ten carry around 0.25%.

Material for sequencing was CD8+ T cells from PBMCs. The TCR originated in a human donor with multiple sclerosis. This chain joins TRBV5-1 and TRBJ2-5; no reliable D call. The CDR3 bases are TGCGCTAGCCACTACGGAGAGACCCAGTACTTC. Amino acids: CASHYGETQYF.